The 26 T cell receptor beta chains below all came from one sample that was sequenced in a study of beta chain features in type 1 diabetes. Sequencing targeted expressed TCRB transcripts, as all isolated RNA had been reverse transcribed. This table comes from immunoSEQ multiplex PCR, and its TCRdb copy is limited to in-frame clones, with some not included. Here the sample spans 150,000 to 190,000 clones, about 8.1% being singletons. The material sequenced was central memory CD4+ T cells from blood. The receptor set was obtained from a man aged 18 to 29 in good health.

This clone has at least ten counts. The chain employs TRBV4-3 and TRBJ1-1; no clear D gene. The CDR3 length is 15 residues. V lost 0 bases to trimming and J lost 3 bases, with 11 bases between them. Germline V gives CDR1 LGHNA, CDR2 YSLEER. The CDR3 nucleotides read TGCGCCAGCAGCCAAGATCCAGGAAAGGACACTGAAGCTTTCTTT. Amino acid sequence: CASSQDPGKDTEAFF.

Notes on this clone: The same CDR3 can be traced to other DNA sequences in this sample. The chain employs TRBV11-3 and TRBJ2-2; 8 bases are a match to TRBD1. This CDR3 contains 15 residues. After removal of 5 bases from V and 1 base from J, the junction contained 3 bases not matched to a gene. Germline CDR1 SGHNT, CDR2 YENEEA. CDR3 sequence reads: CASSPGQGNTGELFF. The CDR3 DNA sequence: TGTGCCAGCAGCCCCGGACAGGGGAACACCGGGGAGCTGTTTTTT.

This clone was counted ten times or more. The chain has TRBV7-9 and TRBJ2-7; TRBD2 agrees at 12 bases. The CDR3 runs to 15 residues. From germline, CDR1 is SEHNR and CDR2 FQNEAQ (reference sequence). With 5 bases clipped from V and 2 bases from J, the junction kept 4 bases outside the gene matches. The CDR3 DNA is TGTGCCAGCAGCCCCCGGACTAGCGGGACCTACGAGCAGTACTTC. It yields the protein CASSPRTSGTYEQYF. The variable domain in full, with the rest retrieved from reference TRBV7-9 and TRBJ2-7, is DTGVSQNPRHKITKRGQNVTFRCDPISEHNRLYWYRQTLGQGPEFLTYFQNEAQLEKSRLLSDRFSAERPKGSFSTLEIQRTEQGDSAMYLCASSPRTSGTYEQYFGPGTRLTVT.

This clone turned up a few times. The chain uses TRBV11-1 and TRBJ2-3, with 7 bases fitting TRBD1. The CDR3 totals 16 residues. V trimming: 4 bases; J trimming: 6 bases; junction bases outside the gene matches: 13. Germline V gene data show CDR1 as SGHAT and CDR2 as FQDESV (reference sequence). CDR3 DNA sequence: TGTGCCAGCAGCTCACCGACGGGACAGACCTTGGATACGCAGTATTTT. This gives the protein CASSSPTGQTLDTQYF.

The V gene is TRBV7-3, the J gene TRBJ1-1; no firm D call. Germline loops: CDR1 SGHTA, CDR2 FQGTGA. The V gene lost 0 bases and the J gene lost 4 bases, with 12 bases spanning the gap. This CDR3 has 15 residues. The CDR3 DNA sequence: TGTGCCAGCAGCTTAACGCCGCCGCGAGGCACTGAAGCTTTCTTT. Translating it yields CASSLTPPRGTEAFF. Complete variable domain (other parts from reference TRBV7-3 and TRBJ1-1): GAGVSQTPSNKVTEKGKYVELRCDPISGHTALYWYRQSLGQGPEFLIYFQGTGAADDSGLPNDRFFAVRPEGSVSTLKIQRTERGDSAVYLCASSLTPPRGTEAFFGQGTRLTVV.

This clone was counted at least ten times. The gene calls are TRBV7-9 and TRBJ2-6; no firm D call. The V gene lost 7 bases and the J gene lost 0 bases, with 10 bases spanning the gap. Germline CDR1 and CDR2: SEHNR and FQNEAQ (reference sequence). The CDR3 sequence is 15 residues long. CDR3 amino acids: CASTDRSSGANVLTF. The CDR3 DNA reads TGTGCCAGCACCGATCGGAGCTCTGGGGCCAACGTCCTGACTTTC.

This clone came up many times. This chain links TRBV4-3 with TRBJ1-5; unclear D gene. The CDR3 loop spans 14 amino acids. The germline V and J ends were trimmed by 3 bases and 7 bases, with 13 bases remaining between them. Germline CDR1 LGHNA, CDR2 YSLEER. The CDR3 sequence: CASSQGRGSQPQHF. The CDR3 DNA reads as TGCGCCAGCAGCCAGGGGAGAGGGTCCCAGCCCCAGCATTTT.

The chain links TRBV4-2 to TRBJ1-4; 9 bases are shared with TRBD1. The trim removed 3 bases at V and 7 bases at J, leaving 0 bases unmatched. The CDR3 runs to 13 residues. CDR1 is LGHNA and CDR2 is YNFKEQ in the germline V gene. CDR3 region: CASSQDRGEKLFF. Written as DNA, the CDR3 is TGTGCCAGCAGCCAGGACAGGGGTGAAAAACTGTTTTTT.

The sample holds a few counts of this clone. The gene calls are TRBV11-2 and TRBJ2-1; 10 bases fit TRBD2. The ends lost 6 bases at V and 3 bases at J; junction bases unmatched: 5. The germline V gene encodes CDR1 SGHAT and CDR2 FQNNGV. The CDR3 has 15 amino acids. This chain's CDR3 is CASRGWTSGYNEQFF. The CDR3 DNA is TGTGCCAGCAGGGGATGGACTAGCGGCTACAATGAGCAGTTCTTC.

This clone occurred a few times. The J gene is TRBJ1-2, the V gene TRBV11-1; a weak D match, TRBD1 (5 bases). This CDR3 is built from 15 residues. V dropped 5 bases and J dropped 4 bases, with 17 bases sitting between them. CDR1 and CDR2 (germline): SGHAT, FQDESV (reference sequence). CDR3 sequence: CASSPSWEDTYGYTF. DNA of the CDR3: TGTGCCAGCAGCCCCTCGTGGGAGGACACCTATGGCTACACCTTC.

This clone was counted only a few times. The gene calls are TRBV25-1 and TRBJ2-1; D possibly corresponds to TRBD2 (6 bases). Looked up from germline, CDR1 is MGHDK and CDR2 is SYGVNS. The CDR3 consists of 14 residues. V was shortened by 4 bases and J by 6 bases, with 13 bases between the two germline ends. The CDR3 region is CASSGSPGGNEQFF. DNA for the CDR3: TGTGCCAGCAGTGGGTCCCCCGGGGGCAATGAGCAGTTCTTC.

This clone was seen repeatedly, ten times or more. This chain joins TRBV7-9 and TRBJ2-4; 7 bases line up with TRBD1. From germline, CDR1 is SEHNR and CDR2 FQNEAQ (reference sequence). This CDR3 is built from 14 residues. V was pared by 5 bases and J by 6 bases, with 7 bases of the junction left unmatched. DNA of the CDR3: TGTGCCAGCAGCCGGCAGGGGGTCGGAAACATTCAGTACTTC. Protein product: CASSRQGVGNIQYF.

Only one count was recorded for this clone. The J gene is TRBJ2-2, the V gene TRBV28, with 8 positions matching TRBD1. J was trimmed by 7 bases and V by 4 bases; bases with no gene match: 8. Germline loops: CDR1 MDHEN, CDR2 SYDVKM. CDR3 length: 15 amino acids. DNA of the CDR3: TGTGCCAGCAGTTCAGGGGGCGGAGGAAGCGGGGAGCTGTTTTTT. It encodes CASSSGGGGSGELFF.

Only a few counts were recorded for this clone. The V call is TRBV6-1, the J call TRBJ1-3; 12 bases line up with TRBD1. Trimming cost V 10 bases and J 6 bases; bases outside gene matches: 4. Germline V gene data show CDR1 as MNHNS and CDR2 as SASEGT. The CDR3 consists of 13 residues. The CDR3 loop is CATGTGGENTIYF. CDR3 DNA sequence: TGTGCCACCGGGACAGGGGGCGAAAACACCATATATTTT.

This chain joins TRBV7-2 and TRBJ2-3; no firm D call. CDR3 length: 15 amino acids. The V and J ends lost 1 base and 2 bases respectively, with 10 bases between them. Germline V CDR1 and CDR2: SGHTA, FQGNSA. CDR3 bases: TGTGCCAGCAGCTTAGAGGCCAGACACACAGATACGCAGTATTTT. Residues: CASSLEARHTDTQYF. The full variable domain, completed using reference TRBV7-2 and TRBJ2-3, is GAGVSQSPSNKVTEKGKDVELRCDPISGHTALYWYRQSLGQGLEFLIYFQGNSAPDKSGLPSDRFSAERTGGSVSTLTIQRTQQEDSAVYLCASSLEARHTDTQYFGPGTRLTVL.

Many counts were recorded for this clone. The chain employs TRBV30 and TRBJ2-3, with a tentative D call TRBD2 (6 bases). Germline CDR1 GTSNPN, CDR2 SVGIG (reference sequence). The CDR3 covers 13 residues. Trimming took off 4 bases at V and 1 base at J, with 9 bases between the two ends. The CDR3 loop is CAWKPSGTDTQYF. In DNA, the CDR3 is TGTGCCTGGAAGCCTAGCGGCACAGATACGCAGTATTTT. The full variable domain, completed using reference TRBV30 and TRBJ2-3, is SQTIHQWPATLVQPVGSPLSLECTVEGTSNPNLYWYRQAAGRGLQLLFYSVGIGQISSEVPQNLSASRPQDRQFILSSKKLLLSDSGFYLCAWKPSGTDTQYFGPGTRLTVL.

V gene TRBV30 combines with J gene TRBJ1-6, with 8 bases lining up with TRBD1. V gave up 3 bases and J gave up 8 bases; unmatched junction bases: 9. CDR1 is GTSNPN and CDR2 is SVGIG in the germline V gene (reference sequence). CDR3 length: 15 amino acids. The CDR3: CAWRYYGTGDSPLHF. Here the CDR3 DNA reads TGTGCCTGGAGGTATTATGGGACAGGTGATTCACCCCTCCACTTT.

This clone was picked up many times. This sequence joins TRBV6-5 and TRBJ2-1; weak D call: TRBD2 (5 bases). The CDR3 is 12 residues long. CDR1 MNHEY and CDR2 SVGAGI come from the germline V gene. Trimming removed 3 bases from V and 7 bases from J, with 7 bases in between. CDR3 nucleotides: TGTGCCAGCAGTTATGAGGGTAATGAGCAGTTCTTC. It is translated as CASSYEGNEQFF.

This clone was counted many times. The chain is built from TRBV7-9 and TRBJ2-7, with D possibly matching TRBD1 (5 bases). CDR1 is SEHNR and CDR2 is FQNEAQ in the germline V gene (reference sequence). The CDR3 totals 13 residues. V lost 6 bases, J lost 5 bases, and 14 bases lay in between. The CDR3 sequence: CASSRRERDEQYF. The CDR3 coding sequence is TGTGCCAGCAGTCGCAGGGAAAGGGACGAGCAGTACTTC. The full variable domain, in which reference TRBV7-9 and TRBJ2-7 provide the parts outside the CDR3, is DTGVSQNPRHKITKRGQNVTFRCDPISEHNRLYWYRQTLGQGPEFLTYFQNEAQLEKSRLLSDRFSAERPKGSFSTLEIQRTEQGDSAMYLCASSRRERDEQYFGPGTRLTVT.

The CDR3 DNA is TGTGCCAGCAGCGTACGGGCTAGCACCGGCACCGGGGAGCTGTTTTTT. Protein sequence: CASSVRASTGTGELFF. J is TRBJ2-2 and V is TRBV9, with D tentatively TRBD2 (5 bases). The CDR3 has 16 residues. The germline CDR1 and CDR2 sequences are SGDLS and YYNGEE. V gave up 1 base and J gave up 4 bases, with 14 bases separating them.

The CDR3 DNA follows: TGTGCCAGCCTGAGTTCATCCCTTAGCGAGCAGTACTTC. Amino acid sequence: CASLSSSLSEQYF. This chain connects TRBV2 to TRBJ2-7; no definite D call. This CDR3 has 13 residues. Trimming took 8 bases from V and 6 from J, leaving 17 bases between them. CDR1 and CDR2 from the germline V gene are SNHLY and FYNNEI. Based on the CDR3 plus reference TRBV2 and TRBJ2-7, the full variable domain is EPEVTQTPSHQVTQMGQEVILRCVPISNHLYFYWYRQILGQKVEFLVSFYNNEISEKSEIFDDQFSVERPDGSNFTLKIRSTKLEDSAMYFCASLSSSLSEQYFGPGTRLTVT.

This clone has at least ten counts. This sample includes further DNA sequences coding for the same CDR3. The CDR3 region has the DNA TGTGCCAGCAGTGTTGGACAGGGTGATAATTCACCCCTCCACTTT. It specifies CASSVGQGDNSPLHF. The chain employs TRBV2 and TRBJ1-6; 8 bases fit TRBD1. The trim removed 4 bases at V and 5 bases at J, leaving 4 bases unmatched. CDR3 size: 15 residues. CDR1 is SNHLY, CDR2 FYNNEI, per germline. Using reference TRBV2 and TRBJ1-6 for the parts outside the CDR3, the full variable domain is EPEVTQTPSHQVTQMGQEVILRCVPISNHLYFYWYRQILGQKVEFLVSFYNNEISEKSEIFDDQFSVERPDGSNFTLKIRSTKLEDSAMYFCASSVGQGDNSPLHFGNGTRLTVT.

This clone was picked up many times. The chain joins TRBV5-1 to TRBJ2-1; a weak D match, TRBD1 (7 bases). Trimming took 0 bases from V and 13 from J, leaving 20 bases between them. Germline V gives CDR1 SGHRS, CDR2 YFSETQ. The CDR3 is 15 amino acids. This chain's CDR3 is CASSLADPRQGGQFF. The CDR3 DNA reads as TGCGCCAGCAGCTTGGCTGACCCAAGACAGGGAGGTCAGTTCTTC.

This chain links TRBV18 with TRBJ2-7; perhaps TRBD2 as D (6 bases). Per the germline V gene, CDR1 is KGHSH and CDR2 is LQKENI. This CDR3 contains 17 residues. Trimming stripped 3 bases from V and 5 bases from J, with 23 bases between. CDR3 region: CASSPPGAGSKFDEQYF. The CDR3 DNA follows: TGTGCCAGCTCACCCCCGGGTGCGGGAAGTAAATTCGACGAGCAGTACTTC.

In this sample, this clone turned up a few times. The chain couples TRBV19 to TRBJ2-1; TRBD1 is a possible D gene (6 bases). The CDR3 extends over 13 amino acids. V lost 8 bases to trimming and J lost 10 bases, with 18 bases between them. CDR1 and CDR2 (germline): LNHDA, SQIVND (reference sequence). In DNA, the CDR3 is TGTGCCAGTGGGGGCGCGATTTCGGGCGAGCAGTTCTTC. Translating gives CASGGAISGEQFF.

The table lists this clone with a few counts. The J gene is TRBJ1-2, the V gene TRBV7-2; 7 positions agree with TRBD1. Germline V CDR1 and CDR2: SGHTA, FQGNSA. This CDR3 has 18 amino acids. Unmatched junction bases numbered 17, after V lost 1 base and J lost 6 bases. Written as DNA, the CDR3 is TGTGCCAGCAGCTTAGTAGGCACCACAGGGGCCGGGTTTGATGGCTACACCTTC. This translates into CASSLVGTTGAGFDGYTF.